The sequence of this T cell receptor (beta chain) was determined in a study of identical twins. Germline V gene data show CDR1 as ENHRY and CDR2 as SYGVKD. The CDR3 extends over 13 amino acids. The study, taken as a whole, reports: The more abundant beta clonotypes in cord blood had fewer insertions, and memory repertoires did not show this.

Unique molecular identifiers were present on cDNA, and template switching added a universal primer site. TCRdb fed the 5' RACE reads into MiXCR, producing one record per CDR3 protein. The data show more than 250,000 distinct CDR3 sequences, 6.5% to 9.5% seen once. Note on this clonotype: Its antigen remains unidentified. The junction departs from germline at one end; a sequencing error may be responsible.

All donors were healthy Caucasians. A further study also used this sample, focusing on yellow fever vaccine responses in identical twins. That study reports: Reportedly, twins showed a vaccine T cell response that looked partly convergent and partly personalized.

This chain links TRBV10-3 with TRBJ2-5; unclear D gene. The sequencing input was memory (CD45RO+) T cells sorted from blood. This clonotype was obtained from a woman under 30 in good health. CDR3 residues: CAISESGKEAQYF. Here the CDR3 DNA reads TGTGCCATCAGTGAGTCAGGAAAAGAGGCCCAGTACTTC.